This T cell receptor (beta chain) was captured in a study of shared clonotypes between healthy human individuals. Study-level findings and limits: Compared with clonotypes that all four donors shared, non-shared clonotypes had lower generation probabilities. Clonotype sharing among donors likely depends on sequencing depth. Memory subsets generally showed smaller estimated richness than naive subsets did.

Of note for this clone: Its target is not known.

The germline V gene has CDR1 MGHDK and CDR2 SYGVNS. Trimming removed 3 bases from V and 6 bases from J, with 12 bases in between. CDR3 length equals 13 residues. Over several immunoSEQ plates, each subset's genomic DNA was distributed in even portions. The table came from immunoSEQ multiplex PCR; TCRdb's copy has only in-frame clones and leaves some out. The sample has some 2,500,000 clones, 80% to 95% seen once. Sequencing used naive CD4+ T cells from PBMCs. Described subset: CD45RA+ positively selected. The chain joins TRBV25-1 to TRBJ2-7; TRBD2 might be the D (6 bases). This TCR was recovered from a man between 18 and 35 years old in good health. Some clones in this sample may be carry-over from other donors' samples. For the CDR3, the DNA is TGTGCCAGCAGTGAGGGTTGGGGAGGCGAGCAGTACTTC. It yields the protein CASSEGWGGEQYF.